The 19 T cell receptor beta chains listed next were all sequenced from one sample in a study of response to subunit inactivated influenza vaccine. MiXCR was run by TCRdb on the RT-PCR reads, yielding one entry per CDR3 protein. The sample has about 540,000 distinct CDR3 sequences, approximately 22% seen once; the top ten hold 2.5% to 3%. A further study also used this sample, focusing on T cells expressing NK-cell markers. This second study says: Beta-chain TCR cDNA was generated via 5'RACE template switching with UMIs.

Sample: CD4+ T cells sorted from PBMCs, taken 11 to 12 days after vaccination. The receptor set was obtained from a man in his forties or fifties who received an inactivated influenza vaccine.

This clonotype was seen only a few times. The chain uses TRBV27 and TRBJ2-1; TRBD1 matches at 7 bases. V dropped 6 bases and J dropped 7; count of bases not matched to a gene: 12. Germline-derived CDR1 and CDR2 are MNHEY and SMNVEV (reference sequence). This CDR3 is 15 amino acids long. The CDR3 DNA reads TGTGCCAGCAGAGCTCGGGACAGAATGGGTAATGAGCAGTTCTTC. This gives the protein CASRARDRMGNEQFF.

This clonotype appeared a few times. The chain has TRBV5-1 and TRBJ1-1; perhaps TRBD1 as D (5 bases). Germline-derived CDR1 and CDR2 are SGHRS and YFSETQ. CDR3 length: 14 residues. V gave up 0 bases and J gave up 5 bases, with 11 bases separating them. The chain's CDR3 is CASSLVGGRTEAFF. CDR3 nucleotide sequence: TGCGCCAGCAGCTTGGTGGGGGGACGGACTGAAGCTTTCTTT.

The sample holds one count of this clonotype. V is TRBV4-3 and J is TRBJ2-7, with TRBD1 matching over 8 bases. The germline V gene encodes CDR1 LGHNA and CDR2 YSLEER. V lost 2 bases and J lost 7; bases outside the gene matches: 13. The length of the CDR3 is 16 residues. The CDR3 loop is CASSQRAQGAGGEQYF. In DNA form, the CDR3 reads TGCGCCAGCAGCCAAAGGGCCCAGGGGGCAGGAGGGGAGCAGTACTTC.

The genes are TRBV5-1 and TRBJ2-3; TRBD2 is a possible D gene (6 bases). Trimming took off 4 bases at V and 6 bases at J, with 15 bases between the two ends. CDR3 size: 14 residues. CDR1 SGHRS and CDR2 YFSETQ come from the germline V gene. The DNA of the CDR3 is TGCGCCAGCAGCCCTAGCGCCGGAGGGGATACGCAGTATTTT. Translation: CASSPSAGGDTQYF.

This clonotype was observed a few times. V gene TRBV5-8 combines with J gene TRBJ2-7, with TRBD1 identical over 9 bases. The CDR3 extends over 15 amino acids. Per germline, CDR1 SGHTS and CDR2 YDEGEE. J was trimmed by 2 bases and V by 5 bases; bases with no gene match: 8. Written as DNA, the CDR3 is TGTGCCAGCAGATTCACCGGGACAGGGACCTACGAGCAGTACTTC. Translation gives CASRFTGTGTYEQYF.

This sequence joins TRBV18 and TRBJ2-1; a weak D match, TRBD2 (5 bases). V was trimmed by 3 bases and J by 8 bases, leaving 5 bases between them. The germline V gene has CDR1 KGHSH and CDR2 LQKENI. The CDR3 is 11 residues long. In nucleotides, the CDR3 is TGTGCCAGCTCACCCGGGGATGAGCAGTTCTTC. Amino acid sequence: CASSPGDEQFF.

This clonotype has more than one count but fewer than ten. The chain combines TRBV9 with TRBJ1-2; 12 bases fit TRBD1. This CDR3 is 14 amino acids long. Germline V lookup: CDR1 SGDLS, CDR2 YYNGEE. With 4 bases clipped from V and 13 bases from J, the junction kept 11 bases outside the gene matches. CDR3 sequence reads: CASSPHSGTGGLTF. As DNA, the CDR3 is TGTGCCAGCAGCCCCCACTCCGGGACAGGGGGCCTCACCTTC.

The gene calls are TRBV20-1 and TRBJ2-2, with 9 bases that match TRBD2. Trimming took 3 bases from V and 7 from J; bases not matched to a gene: 6. The CDR3 spans 14 residues. Looked up from germline, CDR1 is DFQATT and CDR2 is SNEGSKA (reference sequence). CDR3 coding DNA: TGCAGTGCTAGCGGTAGCGGGAGTCTCGGGGAGCTGTTTTTT. This gives the protein CSASGSGSLGELFF.

The chain has TRBV5-1 and TRBJ2-2; 9 positions match TRBD1. The CDR3 consists of 17 residues. Unmatched junction bases numbered 11, after V lost 3 bases and J lost 5 bases. Per germline, CDR1 SGHRS and CDR2 YFSETQ. The DNA for the CDR3 is TGCGCCAGCAGCTCGGCGTCCGGGACAGGGAATACCGGGGAGCTGTTTTTT. It specifies CASSSASGTGNTGELFF.

This clonotype appeared a few times. This chain joins TRBV12-3 or TRBV12-4 and TRBJ2-4, with D possibly being TRBD2 (5 bases). The CDR3 length is 15 residues. The V and J ends lost 6 bases and 0 bases respectively, with 12 bases between them. Here the CDR3 reads CASSLGDPAKNIQYF. The CDR3 DNA reads as TGTGCCAGCAGCTTGGGAGACCCAGCCAAAAACATTCAGTACTTC.

The chain carries TRBV20-1 and TRBJ2-7; weak D call: TRBD1 (5 bases). The CDR3 extends over 12 amino acids. Germline CDR1 DFQATT, CDR2 SNEGSKA (reference sequence). V dropped 2 bases and J dropped 3 bases, with 8 bases sitting between them. CDR3 DNA sequence: TGCAGTGCTAGACAGGGAAACTACGAGCAGTACTTC. Encoded protein: CSARQGNYEQYF.

V and J are TRBV4-1 and TRBJ2-7, with 7 positions matching TRBD1. V was pared by 6 bases and J by 0 bases, with 8 bases of the junction left unmatched. Germline V lookup: CDR1 MGHRA, CDR2 YSYEKL. The CDR3 is 15 amino acids. The CDR3 nucleotides read TGCGCCAGCAGGCCCCACCGACAGGGCTCCTACGAGCAGTACTTC. Its protein is CASRPHRQGSYEQYF.

This clonotype was counted only a few times. J is TRBJ2-7 and V is TRBV6-2 or TRBV6-3, with TRBD1 matching over 8 bases. Germline CDR1 and CDR2: MNHEY and SVGEGT. The J segment lost 6 bases and the V segment lost 0 bases, leaving 7 bases of the junction unmatched. CDR3 length: 15 amino acids. The CDR3 DNA sequence: TGTGCCAGCAGTTACTCGACCAGGGGGCCTTCCGAGCAGTACTTC. Translation: CASSYSTRGPSEQYF.

This sequence joins TRBV6-1 and TRBJ1-1; no firm D call. This CDR3 has 12 residues. CDR1 and CDR2 from the germline V gene are MNHNS and SASEGT. V was pared by 3 bases and J by 11 bases, with 13 bases between. The CDR3 nucleotides read TGTGCCAGCAGTGATTCGGCTCGTAGGGCTTTCTTT. It translates to CASSDSARRAFF.

The table lists this clonotype with a few counts. The rearrangement uses TRBV5-1 and TRBJ2-3; tentatively, D is TRBD1 or TRBD2 (5 bases each). V was clipped by 0 bases and J by 6 bases, with 17 bases between them. Germline V gives CDR1 SGHRS, CDR2 YFSETQ. The CDR3 contains 16 residues. The DNA of the CDR3 is TGCGCCAGCAGCTTGGTGGGACCAAACAGCGCGGATACGCAGTATTTT. Protein sequence: CASSLVGPNSADTQYF.

V is TRBV10-3 and J is TRBJ2-1; no clear D gene. V gave up 4 bases and J gave up 9 bases, with 10 bases separating them. This CDR3 has 12 amino acids. CDR1 and CDR2 from the germline V gene are ENHRY and SYGVKD. The CDR3: CAISGVSGEQFF. In DNA form, the CDR3 reads TGTGCCATCAGTGGGGTTTCTGGTGAGCAGTTCTTC.

V gene TRBV1 combines with J gene TRBJ2-7; the table gives TRBD2 as D, unverified against the DNA. TRBV1 is a pseudogene. CDR3 length: 13 amino acids. CDR3 nucleotides: TGCACCAGCAGCCAAGCGAGGACTAGCGGAGGGGACTTC. Translating it yields CTSSQARTSGGDF.

This clonotype was seen more than once but under ten times. The chain recombines TRBV20-1 with TRBJ1-5; tentatively, D is TRBD1 (5 bases). The CDR3 is made up of 16 amino acids. CDR1 is DFQATT, CDR2 SNEGSKA, per germline (reference sequence). Trimming left V 3 bases short and J 1 base short, with 16 bases between. Here the CDR3 reads CSARAGSLLSNQPQHF. CDR3 coding DNA: TGCAGTGCTAGGGCAGGGTCACTCCTAAGCAATCAGCCCCAGCATTTT.

This clonotype was picked up a small number of times. CDR3: CSLTGTETYEQYF. For the CDR3, the DNA is TGCAGTCTAACCGGGACAGAAACCTACGAGCAGTACTTC. J is TRBJ2-7 and V is TRBV20-1, with 7 bases aligning to TRBD1. The CDR3 extends over 13 amino acids. Germline CDR1 DFQATT, CDR2 SNEGSKA (reference sequence). The trim removed 8 bases at V and 2 bases at J, leaving 9 bases unmatched.